Below are 10 T cell receptor beta chains sequenced from a single sample in a study of shared clonotypes between healthy human individuals. The data were produced by immunoSEQ multiplex PCR, yet TCRdb's version contains in-frame clones alone and is incomplete. The sample contains some 1.1 million clones, roughly 80% of which appear only once. The material sequenced was memory CD4+ T cells from PBMCs. Regarding subset: CD45RA-negative fraction. The source is a man aged 18 to 29 in good health. Some clones in this sample may be carry-over from other donors' samples.

The gene calls are TRBV5-4 and TRBJ2-1; 8 nucleotides align to TRBD2. Looked up from germline, CDR1 is SGHNT and CDR2 is YYREEE (reference sequence). With V trimmed by 4 bases and J by 0 bases, 3 bases remained unmatched. The CDR3 runs to 15 residues. CDR3 protein: CASSVSGSSYNEQFF. CDR3 bases: TGTGCCAGCAGCGTAAGCGGGAGCTCCTACAATGAGCAGTTCTTC.

V gene TRBV11-2 combines with J gene TRBJ2-7; 9 bases match TRBD1. The CDR3 is 13 amino acids. Germline values: CDR1 SGHAT, CDR2 FQNNGV. Trimming removed 5 bases from V and 3 bases from J; junction bases left unmatched: 2. The CDR3 coding sequence is TGTGCCAGCAGCCGGGGACAGGGCTACGAGCAGTACTTC. This gives the protein CASSRGQGYEQYF.

This clone was recorded only once. The J gene is TRBJ2-5, the V gene TRBV11-2; 10 nucleotides line up with TRBD1. This CDR3 has 14 residues. Germline trimming cut 5 bases from V and 4 bases from J; bases unmatched to any gene: 4. CDR1 is SGHAT, CDR2 FQNNGV, per germline. The CDR3 sequence: CASSVGQGGETQYF. Here the CDR3 DNA reads TGTGCCAGCAGCGTAGGACAGGGGGGAGAGACCCAGTACTTC.

This clone was seen only once. V usage is TRBV11-2 and J usage is TRBJ2-1; D call uncertain. The germline CDR1 and CDR2 sequences are SGHAT and FQNNGV. CDR3 length equals 14 residues. Trimming left V 3 bases short and J 9 bases short, with 15 bases between. CDR3 nucleotides: TGTGCCAGCAGCTTTTTACGAGCCTCGGCTGAGCAGTTCTTC. It yields the protein CASSFLRASAEQFF.

The CDR3 reads CASSDRGPGEQYF. In DNA, the CDR3 is TGTGCCAGCAGCGATCGGGGTCCTGGAGAGCAGTACTTC. The chain links TRBV7-9 to TRBJ2-7; a weak D match, TRBD2 (5 bases). Trimming left V 5 bases short and J 7 bases short, with 15 bases between. The CDR3 covers 13 residues. Germline loops: CDR1 SEHNR, CDR2 FQNEAQ (reference sequence).

CDR3 protein: CASNQQSRVEQYF. DNA of the CDR3: TGTGCCAGCAACCAGCAATCCAGGGTAGAGCAGTACTTC. The V and J genes are TRBV2 and TRBJ2-7; D is perhaps TRBD1 (5 bases). This CDR3 is built from 13 residues. V was shortened by 7 bases and J by 7 bases, with 17 bases between the two germline ends. Germline CDR1 SNHLY, CDR2 FYNNEI.

This clone was detected only once. The chain joins TRBV6-5 to TRBJ1-1, with 7 bases lining up with TRBD1. CDR3 length: 13 residues. V lost 0 bases, J lost 8 bases, and 3 bases stayed unmatched. CDR1 is MNHEY and CDR2 is SVGAGI in the germline V gene. The CDR3 loop reads CASSYSRGWEAFF. The CDR3 DNA reads TGTGCCAGCAGTTACTCCAGGGGGTGGGAAGCTTTCTTT.

This chain uses TRBV11-1 with TRBJ2-7; no clear D gene. V dropped 0 bases and J dropped 2 bases, with 5 bases sitting between them. Germline values: CDR1 SGHAT, CDR2 FQDESV (reference sequence). The CDR3 covers 13 residues. Here the CDR3 reads CASSLAPPYEQYF. DNA of the CDR3: TGTGCCAGCAGCTTAGCCCCCCCCTACGAGCAGTACTTC.

V and J are TRBV7-3 and TRBJ2-3; D possibly corresponds to TRBD1 (6 bases). The germline V gene has CDR1 SGHTA and CDR2 FQGTGA. The CDR3 contains 14 residues. V was trimmed by 5 bases and J by 4 bases, leaving 13 bases between them. CDR3: CASSVPGGADTQYF. The DNA for the CDR3 is TGTGCCAGCAGCGTCCCTGGGGGCGCAGATACGCAGTATTTT.

The rearrangement links TRBV7-9 to TRBJ2-3; TRBD2 agrees at 12 bases. With 2 bases clipped from V and 6 bases from J, the junction kept 9 bases outside the gene matches. This CDR3 is built from 17 residues. Germline loops: CDR1 SEHNR, CDR2 FQNEAQ (reference sequence). The CDR3: CASSLSTASGRADTQYF. CDR3 nucleotides: TGTGCCAGCAGCTTAAGTACGGCTAGCGGGAGGGCGGATACGCAGTATTTT.